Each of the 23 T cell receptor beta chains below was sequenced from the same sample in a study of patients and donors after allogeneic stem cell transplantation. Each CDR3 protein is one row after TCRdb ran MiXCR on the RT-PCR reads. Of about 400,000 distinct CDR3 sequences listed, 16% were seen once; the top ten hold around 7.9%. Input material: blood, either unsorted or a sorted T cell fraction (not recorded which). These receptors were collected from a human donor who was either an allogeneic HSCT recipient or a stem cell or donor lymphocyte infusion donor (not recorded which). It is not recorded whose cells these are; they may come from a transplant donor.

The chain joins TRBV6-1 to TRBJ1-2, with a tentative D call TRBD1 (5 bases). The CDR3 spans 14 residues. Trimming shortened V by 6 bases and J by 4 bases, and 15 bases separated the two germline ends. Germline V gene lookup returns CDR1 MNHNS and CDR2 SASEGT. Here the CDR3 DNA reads TGTGCCAGCAGGGTCAGGGCTGGGTTCTATGGCTACACCTTC. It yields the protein CASRVRAGFYGYTF.

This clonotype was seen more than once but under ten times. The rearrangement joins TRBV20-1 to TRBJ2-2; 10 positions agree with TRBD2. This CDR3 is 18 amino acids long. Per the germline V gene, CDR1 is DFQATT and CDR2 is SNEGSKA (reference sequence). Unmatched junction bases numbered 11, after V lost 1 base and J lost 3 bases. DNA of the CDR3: TGCAGTGCTAGAGTAGCCAGCGGGAGGGCCCCTGACACCGGGGAGCTGTTTTTT. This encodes CSARVASGRAPDTGELFF.

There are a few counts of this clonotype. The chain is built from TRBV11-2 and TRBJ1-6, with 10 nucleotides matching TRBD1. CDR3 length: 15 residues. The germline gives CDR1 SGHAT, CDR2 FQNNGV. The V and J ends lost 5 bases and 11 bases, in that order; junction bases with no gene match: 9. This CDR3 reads CASSEVRDRGAPLHF. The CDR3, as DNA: TGTGCCAGCAGCGAAGTCCGGGACAGGGGCGCACCCCTCCACTTT.

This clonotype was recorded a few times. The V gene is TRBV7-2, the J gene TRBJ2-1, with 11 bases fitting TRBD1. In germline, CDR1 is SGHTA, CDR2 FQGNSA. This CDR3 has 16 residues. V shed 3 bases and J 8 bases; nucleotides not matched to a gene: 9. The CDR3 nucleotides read TGTGCCAGCAGCTTTATGTTGGACAGGGGGCGTTATGAGCAGTTCTTC. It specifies CASSFMLDRGRYEQFF.

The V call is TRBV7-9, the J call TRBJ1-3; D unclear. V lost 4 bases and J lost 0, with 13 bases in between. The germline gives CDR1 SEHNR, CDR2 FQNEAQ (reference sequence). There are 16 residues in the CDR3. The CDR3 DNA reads TGTGCCAGCAGCTGGTTAGGCACCCTCTCTGGAAACACCATATATTTT. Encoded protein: CASSWLGTLSGNTIYF.

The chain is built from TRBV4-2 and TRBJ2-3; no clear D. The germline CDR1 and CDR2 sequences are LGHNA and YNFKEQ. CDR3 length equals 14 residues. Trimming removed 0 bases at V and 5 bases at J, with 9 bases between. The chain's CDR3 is CASSQERPKDTQYF. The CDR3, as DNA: TGTGCCAGCAGCCAAGAGAGGCCCAAAGATACGCAGTATTTT.

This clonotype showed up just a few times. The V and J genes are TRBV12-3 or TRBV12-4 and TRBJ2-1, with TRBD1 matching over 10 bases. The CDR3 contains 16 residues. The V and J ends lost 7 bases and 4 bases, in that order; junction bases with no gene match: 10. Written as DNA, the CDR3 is TGTGCCAGCACCGACAGGGGGCTAGCGGTTTACAATGAGCAGTTCTTC. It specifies CASTDRGLAVYNEQFF.

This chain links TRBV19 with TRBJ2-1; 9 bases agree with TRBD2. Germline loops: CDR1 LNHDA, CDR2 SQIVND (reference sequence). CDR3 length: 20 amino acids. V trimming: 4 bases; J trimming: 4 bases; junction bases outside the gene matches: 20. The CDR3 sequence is CASSSPGRLAGIPKYNEQFF. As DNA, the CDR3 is TGTGCCAGTAGTAGCCCAGGAAGGCTAGCGGGGATCCCAAAGTACAATGAGCAGTTCTTC.

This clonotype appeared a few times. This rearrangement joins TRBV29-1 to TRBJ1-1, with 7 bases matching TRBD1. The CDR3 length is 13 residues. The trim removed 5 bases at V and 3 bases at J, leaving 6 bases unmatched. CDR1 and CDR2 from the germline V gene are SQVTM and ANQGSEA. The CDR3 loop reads CSVNQGGYTEAFF. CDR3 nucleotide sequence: TGCAGCGTTAATCAGGGGGGGTACACTGAAGCTTTCTTT.

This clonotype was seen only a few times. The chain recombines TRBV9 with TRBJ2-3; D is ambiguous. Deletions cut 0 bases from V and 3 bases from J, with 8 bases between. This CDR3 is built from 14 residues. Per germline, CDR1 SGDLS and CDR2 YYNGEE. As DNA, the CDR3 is TGTGCCAGCAGCGTAGGGTCCAGGACAGATACGCAGTATTTT. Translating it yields CASSVGSRTDTQYF.

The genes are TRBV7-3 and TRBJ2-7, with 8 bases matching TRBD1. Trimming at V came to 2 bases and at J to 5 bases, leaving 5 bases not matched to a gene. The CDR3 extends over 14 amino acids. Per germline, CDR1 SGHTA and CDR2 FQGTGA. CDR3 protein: CASSLGQGINEQYF. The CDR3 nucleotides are TGTGCCAGCAGCTTAGGACAGGGTATAAACGAGCAGTACTTC.

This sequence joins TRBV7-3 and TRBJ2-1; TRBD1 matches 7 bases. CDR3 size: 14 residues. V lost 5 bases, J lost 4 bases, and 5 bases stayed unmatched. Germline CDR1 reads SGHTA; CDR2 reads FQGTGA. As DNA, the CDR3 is TGTGCCAGCAGCCCGGGACAGATATACAATGAGCAGTTCTTC. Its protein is CASSPGQIYNEQFF.

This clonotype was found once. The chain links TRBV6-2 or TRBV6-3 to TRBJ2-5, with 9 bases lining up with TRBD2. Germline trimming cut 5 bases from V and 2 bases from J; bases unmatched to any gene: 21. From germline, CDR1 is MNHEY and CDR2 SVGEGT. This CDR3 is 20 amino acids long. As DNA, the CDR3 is TGTGCCAGCAGTCCCTTGGCGCGGGGACTAGCATGGAGGGGGCAAGAGACCCAGTACTTC. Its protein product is CASSPLARGLAWRGQETQYF.

The CDR3 region is CASSLTSGESYEQYF. CDR3 DNA sequence: TGTGCCAGCAGCTTAACTAGCGGGGAATCCTACGAGCAGTACTTC. The J gene is TRBJ2-7, the V gene TRBV7-9; 10 bases match TRBD2. The germline gives CDR1 SEHNR, CDR2 FQNEAQ (reference sequence). The junction had 2 bases not matched to a gene; V was cut back by 2 bases and J by 1 base. The CDR3 has 15 residues.

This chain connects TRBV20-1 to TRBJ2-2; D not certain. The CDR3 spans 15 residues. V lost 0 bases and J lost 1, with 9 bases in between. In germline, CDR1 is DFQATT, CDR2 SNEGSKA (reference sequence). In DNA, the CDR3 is TGCAGTGCTAGAGAGGGCAGGAGGAACACCGGGGAGCTGTTTTTT. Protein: CSAREGRRNTGELFF.

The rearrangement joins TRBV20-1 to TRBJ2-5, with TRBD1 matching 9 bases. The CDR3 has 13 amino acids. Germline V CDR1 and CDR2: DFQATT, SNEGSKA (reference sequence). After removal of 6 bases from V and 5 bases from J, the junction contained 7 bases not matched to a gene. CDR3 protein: CSARTGTGETQYF. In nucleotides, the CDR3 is TGCAGTGCGCGGACAGGGACAGGGGAGACCCAGTACTTC.

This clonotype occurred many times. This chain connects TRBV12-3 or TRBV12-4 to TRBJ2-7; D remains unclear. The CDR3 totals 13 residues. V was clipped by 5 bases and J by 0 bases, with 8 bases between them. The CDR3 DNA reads TGTGCCAGCAGTCAGACGAGCTCCTACGAGCAGTACTTC. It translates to CASSQTSSYEQYF.

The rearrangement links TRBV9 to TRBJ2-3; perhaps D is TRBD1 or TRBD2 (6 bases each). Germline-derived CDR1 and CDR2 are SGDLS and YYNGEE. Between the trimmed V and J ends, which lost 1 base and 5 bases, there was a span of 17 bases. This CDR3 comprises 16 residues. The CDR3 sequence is CASSVRGLSSGDTQYF. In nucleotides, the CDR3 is TGTGCCAGCAGCGTACGGGGGCTCTCGTCGGGAGATACGCAGTATTTT.

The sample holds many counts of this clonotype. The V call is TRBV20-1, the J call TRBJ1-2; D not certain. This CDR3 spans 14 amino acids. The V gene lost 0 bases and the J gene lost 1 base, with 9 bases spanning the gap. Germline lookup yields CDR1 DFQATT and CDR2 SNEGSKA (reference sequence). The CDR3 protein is CSAREGRLNYGYTF. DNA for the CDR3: TGCAGTGCTAGAGAGGGCAGACTTAACTATGGCTACACCTTC.

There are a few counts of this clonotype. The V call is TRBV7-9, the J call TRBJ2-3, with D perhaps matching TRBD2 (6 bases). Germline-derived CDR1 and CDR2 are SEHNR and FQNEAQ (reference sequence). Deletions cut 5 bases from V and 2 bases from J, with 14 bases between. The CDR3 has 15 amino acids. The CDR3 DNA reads TGTGCCAGCAGCACCCTGGGCGGGACCACAGATACGCAGTATTTT. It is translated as CASSTLGGTTDTQYF.

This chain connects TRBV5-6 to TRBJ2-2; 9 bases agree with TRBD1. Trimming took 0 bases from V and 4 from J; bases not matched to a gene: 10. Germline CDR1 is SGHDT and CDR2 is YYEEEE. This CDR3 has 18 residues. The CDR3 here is CASSLVGQGVPSTGELFF. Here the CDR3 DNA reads TGTGCCAGCAGCTTGGTGGGACAGGGAGTGCCGAGCACCGGGGAGCTGTTTTTT.

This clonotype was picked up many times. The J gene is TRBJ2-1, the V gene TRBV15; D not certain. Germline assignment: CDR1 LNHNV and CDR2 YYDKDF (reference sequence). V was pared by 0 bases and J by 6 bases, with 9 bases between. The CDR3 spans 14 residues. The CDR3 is CATSRDVRANEQFF. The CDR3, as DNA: TGTGCCACCAGCAGAGATGTTAGGGCCAATGAGCAGTTCTTC.

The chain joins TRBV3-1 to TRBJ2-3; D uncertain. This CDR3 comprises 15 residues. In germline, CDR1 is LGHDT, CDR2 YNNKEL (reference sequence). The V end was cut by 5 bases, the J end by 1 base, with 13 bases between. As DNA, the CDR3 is TGTGCCAGCAGCAGAGAGCAAGTGGGCACAGATACGCAGTATTTT. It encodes CASSREQVGTDTQYF.